The source of this TCR beta chain is a study of T-cell memory formation after mild COVID-19. In its sample, this clonotype was seen a few times. Its antigen is unidentified. Findings and caveats of the study: Cross-reactive memory appears to have joined, as suggested by some responding clones showing up in pre-infection memory.

Constant-segment-primed 5'RACE gave TCR alpha and TCR beta cDNA libraries with sample barcodes and UMIs. TCRdb fed the 5' RACE reads into MiXCR, producing one record per CDR3 protein. Of 170,000 or so distinct CDR3 sequences listed, 31% were seen once; the top ten hold about 11%. Trimming cost V 5 bases and J 5 bases, with 10 bases left between them. The CDR3 runs to 12 residues. The germline V gene has CDR1 SGHVS and CDR2 FNYEAQ. This sequence was found in an adult woman who had mild COVID-19 (a few samples of this study predate the infection). Cell type and time point are not known. Sequenced input: PBMCs or a T cell subset sorted from them (not recorded which). The rearrangement links TRBV7-6 to TRBJ2-7; D remains unclear. CDR3 sequence reads: CASSPGLDEQYF. The DNA for the CDR3 is TGTGCCAGCAGCCCCGGTTTGGACGAGCAGTACTTC.